Below, one TCR beta chain is given with its context. Sequencing used immunoSEQ multiplex PCR; TCRdb keeps in-frame clones, though not all of them. The sample yields some 96,000 clones, 75% to 95% seen once. The V end was cut by 6 bases, the J end by 6 bases, with 13 bases between. This CDR3 has 13 amino acids. Per the germline V gene, CDR1 is SNHLY and CDR2 is FYNNEI. The data stem from a study of blood T cell repertoires in COVID-19. For the study at large: Material from acute and convalescent COVID-19 was sourced from the United States, Italy and Spain.

This chain joins TRBV2 and TRBJ2-3; D is possibly TRBD2 (5 bases). The TCR originated in a man in his 60s with acute or convalescent COVID-19. Input material: peripheral blood. CDR3 residues: CASRGSAADTQYF. In DNA, the CDR3 is TGTGCCAGCAGGGGGAGCGCCGCGGATACGCAGTATTTT.